The source of this TCR beta chain is a study of OX40 agonist ivuxolimab in advanced cancers. The CDR3 has 13 amino acids. Trimming pared 4 bases from V and 3 bases from J, leaving 12 bases between. Germline V gene lookup returns CDR1 SQVTM and CDR2 ANQGSEA. Libraries were prepared by immunoSEQ multiplex PCR; TCRdb keeps only in-frame clonotypes and omits some of them. The table lists tens of thousands of clones, more than 75% of them singletons. The sample here was CD4+ or CD8+ T cells sorted from blood, taken in a trial of the OX40 agonist ivuxolimab. The V call is TRBV29-1, the J call TRBJ1-2, with D perhaps matching TRBD1 (6 bases). The receptor's source is an adult with an advanced solid tumor such as melanoma, head and neck, liver or kidney cancer. CDR3 sequence reads: CSVGAGADYGYTF. CDR3 nucleotide sequence: TGCAGCGTTGGAGCGGGGGCGGACTATGGCTACACCTTC.